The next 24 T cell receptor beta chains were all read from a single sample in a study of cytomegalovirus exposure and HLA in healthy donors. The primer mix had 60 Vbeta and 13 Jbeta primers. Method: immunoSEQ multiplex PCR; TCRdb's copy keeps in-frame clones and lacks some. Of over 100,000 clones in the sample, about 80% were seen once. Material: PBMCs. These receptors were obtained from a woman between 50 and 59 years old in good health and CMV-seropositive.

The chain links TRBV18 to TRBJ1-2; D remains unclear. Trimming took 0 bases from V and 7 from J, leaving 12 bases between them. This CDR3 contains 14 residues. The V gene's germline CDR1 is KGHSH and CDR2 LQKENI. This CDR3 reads CASSPPTGSVGYTF. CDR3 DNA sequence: TGTGCCAGCTCACCACCGACGGGATCGGTTGGCTACACCTTC.

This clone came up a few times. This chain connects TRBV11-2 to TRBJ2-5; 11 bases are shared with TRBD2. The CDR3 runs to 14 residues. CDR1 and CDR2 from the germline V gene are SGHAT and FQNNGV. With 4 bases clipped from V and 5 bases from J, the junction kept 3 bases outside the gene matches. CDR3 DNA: TGTGCCAGCAGCTCTACTAGCGGGAGCGAGACCCAGTACTTC. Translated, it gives CASSSTSGSETQYF.

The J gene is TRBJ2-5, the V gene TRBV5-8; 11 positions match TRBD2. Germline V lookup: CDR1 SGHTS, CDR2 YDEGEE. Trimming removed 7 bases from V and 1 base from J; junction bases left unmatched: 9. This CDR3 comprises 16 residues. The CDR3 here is CASGLAGGQFQETQYF. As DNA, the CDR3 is TGTGCCAGCGGGCTAGCGGGGGGACAATTCCAAGAGACCCAGTACTTC.

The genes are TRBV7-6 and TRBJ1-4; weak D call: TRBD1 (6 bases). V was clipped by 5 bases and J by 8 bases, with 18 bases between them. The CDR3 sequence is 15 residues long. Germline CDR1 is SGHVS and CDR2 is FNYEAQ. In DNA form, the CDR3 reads TGTGCCAGCAGCCCAGTGGGGGGGCCGGGGGAAAAACTGTTTTTT. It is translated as CASSPVGGPGEKLFF.

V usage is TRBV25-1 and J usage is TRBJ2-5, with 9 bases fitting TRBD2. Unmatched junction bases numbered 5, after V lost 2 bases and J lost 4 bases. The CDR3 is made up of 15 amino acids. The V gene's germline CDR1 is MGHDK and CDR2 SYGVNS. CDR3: CASSEAGGPVETQYF. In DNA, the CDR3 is TGTGCCAGCAGTGAAGCGGGGGGGCCAGTAGAGACCCAGTACTTC.

Here the CDR3 reads CALAVGGGEQYF. The CDR3 region has the DNA TGTGCCCTAGCGGTGGGAGGGGGAGAGCAGTACTTC. The rearrangement uses TRBV2 and TRBJ2-7; possible D gene TRBD2, 7 bases. Germline assignment: CDR1 SNHLY and CDR2 FYNNEI. V lost 11 bases to trimming and J lost 7 bases, with 18 bases between them. The CDR3 spans 12 residues.

The CDR3 DNA sequence: TGTGCCACCGGGAGGGGACGACAGGCGTACGAGCAGTACTTC. This sequence encodes CATGRGRQAYEQYF. The chain carries TRBV2 and TRBJ2-7; 8 bases align to TRBD2. Trimming cost V 10 bases and J 4 bases; bases outside gene matches: 12. The germline V gene encodes CDR1 SNHLY and CDR2 FYNNEI. The CDR3 spans 14 residues.

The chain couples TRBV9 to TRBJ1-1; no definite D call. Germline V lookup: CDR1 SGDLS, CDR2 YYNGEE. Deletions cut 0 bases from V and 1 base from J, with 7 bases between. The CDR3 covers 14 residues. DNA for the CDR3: TGTGCCAGCAGCGTAGATAGAGGGAACACTGAAGCTTTCTTT. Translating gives CASSVDRGNTEAFF.

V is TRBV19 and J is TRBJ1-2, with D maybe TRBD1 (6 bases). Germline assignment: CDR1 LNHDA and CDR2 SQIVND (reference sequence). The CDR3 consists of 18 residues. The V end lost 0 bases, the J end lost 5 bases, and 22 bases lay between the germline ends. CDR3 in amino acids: CASSIDSVGTPNGYGYTF. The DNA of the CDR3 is TGTGCCAGTAGTATAGACTCAGTCGGGACACCGAACGGGTATGGCTACACCTTC.

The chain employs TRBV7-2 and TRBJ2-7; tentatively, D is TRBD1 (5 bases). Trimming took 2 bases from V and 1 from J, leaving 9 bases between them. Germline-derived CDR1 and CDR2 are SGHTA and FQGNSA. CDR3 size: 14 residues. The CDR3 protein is CASSLRTQSYEQYF. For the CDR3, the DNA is TGTGCCAGCAGCTTAAGGACACAATCCTACGAGCAGTACTTC.

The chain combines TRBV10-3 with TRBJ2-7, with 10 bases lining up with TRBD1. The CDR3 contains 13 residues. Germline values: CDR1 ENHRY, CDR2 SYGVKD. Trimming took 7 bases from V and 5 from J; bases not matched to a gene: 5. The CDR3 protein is CAIKTGGLHEQYF. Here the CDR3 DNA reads TGTGCCATCAAGACAGGGGGCTTGCACGAGCAGTACTTC.

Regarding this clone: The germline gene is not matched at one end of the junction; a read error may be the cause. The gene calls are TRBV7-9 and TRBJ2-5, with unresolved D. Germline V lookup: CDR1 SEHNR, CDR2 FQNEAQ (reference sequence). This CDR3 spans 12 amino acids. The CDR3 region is CSSAGLEETQYF. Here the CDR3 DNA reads TGTTCCAGTGCAGGTCTGGAAGAGACCCAGTACTTC.

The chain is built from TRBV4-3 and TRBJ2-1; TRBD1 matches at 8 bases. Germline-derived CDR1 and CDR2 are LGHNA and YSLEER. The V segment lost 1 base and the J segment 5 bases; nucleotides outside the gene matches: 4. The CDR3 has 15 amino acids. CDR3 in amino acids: CASSQGQGKHNEQFF. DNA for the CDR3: TGCGCCAGCAGCCAAGGACAGGGGAAACACAATGAGCAGTTCTTC.

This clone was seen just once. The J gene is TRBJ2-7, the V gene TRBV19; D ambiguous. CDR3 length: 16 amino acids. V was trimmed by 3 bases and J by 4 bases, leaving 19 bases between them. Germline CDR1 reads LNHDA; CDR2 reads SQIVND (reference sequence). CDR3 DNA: TGTGCCAGTAGTATTCAGAACGGAGTCCCATCTTACGAGCAGTACTTC. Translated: CASSIQNGVPSYEQYF.

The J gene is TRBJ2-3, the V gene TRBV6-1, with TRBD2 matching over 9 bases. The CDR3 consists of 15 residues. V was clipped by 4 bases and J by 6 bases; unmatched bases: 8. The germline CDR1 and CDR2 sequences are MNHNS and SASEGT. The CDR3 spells CASSVLAGEVDTQYF. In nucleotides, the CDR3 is TGTGCCAGCAGTGTGTTAGCGGGAGAAGTGGATACGCAGTATTTT.

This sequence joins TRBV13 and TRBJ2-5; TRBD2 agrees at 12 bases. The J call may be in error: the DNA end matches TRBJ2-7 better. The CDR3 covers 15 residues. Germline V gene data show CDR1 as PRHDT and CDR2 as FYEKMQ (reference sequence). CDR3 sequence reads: CASSWRTSGKYEQYF. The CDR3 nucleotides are TGTGCCAGCAGCTGGAGGACTAGCGGGAAATACGAGCAGTACTTC.

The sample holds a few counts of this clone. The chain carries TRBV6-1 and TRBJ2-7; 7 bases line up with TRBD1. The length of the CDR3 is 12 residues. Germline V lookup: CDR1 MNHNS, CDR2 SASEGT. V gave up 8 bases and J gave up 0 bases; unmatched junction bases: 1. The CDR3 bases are TGTGCCAGCCGGGACAGCTCCTACGAGCAGTACTTC. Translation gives CASRDSSYEQYF.

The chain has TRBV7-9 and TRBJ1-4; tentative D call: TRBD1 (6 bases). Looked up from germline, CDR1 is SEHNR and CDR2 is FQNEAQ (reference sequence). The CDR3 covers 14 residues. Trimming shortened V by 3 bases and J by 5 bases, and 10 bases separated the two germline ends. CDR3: CASSFQGTNEKLFF. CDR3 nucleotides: TGTGCCAGCAGCTTTCAGGGGACCAATGAAAAACTGTTTTTT.

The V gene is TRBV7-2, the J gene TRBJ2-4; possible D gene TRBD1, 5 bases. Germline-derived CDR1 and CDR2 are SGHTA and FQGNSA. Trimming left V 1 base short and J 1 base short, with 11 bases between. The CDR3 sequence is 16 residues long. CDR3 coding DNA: TGTGCCAGCAGCTTAGGTACAGGAGTGGCCAAAAACATTCAGTACTTC. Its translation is CASSLGTGVAKNIQYF.

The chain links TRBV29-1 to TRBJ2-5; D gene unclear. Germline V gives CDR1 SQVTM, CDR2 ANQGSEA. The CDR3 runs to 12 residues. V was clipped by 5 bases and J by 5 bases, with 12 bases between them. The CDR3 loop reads CSVFGLRETQYF. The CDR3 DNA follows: TGCAGCGTTTTTGGGTTGAGGGAGACCCAGTACTTC. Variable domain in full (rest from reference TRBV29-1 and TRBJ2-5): SAVISQKPSRDICQRGTSLTIQCQVDSQVTMMFWYRQQPGQSLTLIATANQGSEATYESGFVIDKFPISRPNLTFSTLTVSNMSPEDSSIYLCSVFGLRETQYFGPGTRLLVL.

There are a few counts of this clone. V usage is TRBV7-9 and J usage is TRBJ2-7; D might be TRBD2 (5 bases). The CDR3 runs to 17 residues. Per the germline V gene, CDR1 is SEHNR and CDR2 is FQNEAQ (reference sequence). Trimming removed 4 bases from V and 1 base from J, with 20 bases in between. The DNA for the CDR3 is TGTGCCAGCAGCTCAGCGGCGTCGACTGAGGGATCCTACGAGCAGTACTTC. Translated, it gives CASSSAASTEGSYEQYF.

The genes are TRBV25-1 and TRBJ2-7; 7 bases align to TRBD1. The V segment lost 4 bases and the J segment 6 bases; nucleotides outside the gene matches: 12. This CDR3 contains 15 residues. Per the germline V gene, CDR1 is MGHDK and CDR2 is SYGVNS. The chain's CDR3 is CASSGRTGGPGEQYF. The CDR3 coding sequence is TGTGCCAGCAGTGGAAGGACAGGCGGCCCTGGCGAGCAGTACTTC.

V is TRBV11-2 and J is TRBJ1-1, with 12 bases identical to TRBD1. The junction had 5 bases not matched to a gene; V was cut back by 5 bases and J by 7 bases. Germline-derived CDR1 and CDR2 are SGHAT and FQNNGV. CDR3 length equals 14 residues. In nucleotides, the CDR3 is TGTGCCAGCAGCCGGGGACAGGGGGCTATTGAAGCTTTCTTT. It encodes CASSRGQGAIEAFF.

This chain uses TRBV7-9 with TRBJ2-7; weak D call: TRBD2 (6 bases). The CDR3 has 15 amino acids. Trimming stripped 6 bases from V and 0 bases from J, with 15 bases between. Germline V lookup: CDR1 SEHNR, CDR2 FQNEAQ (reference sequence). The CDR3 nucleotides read TGTGCCAGCAGGGACCTGGGGGACTTCTCCTACGAGCAGTACTTC. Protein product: CASRDLGDFSYEQYF.